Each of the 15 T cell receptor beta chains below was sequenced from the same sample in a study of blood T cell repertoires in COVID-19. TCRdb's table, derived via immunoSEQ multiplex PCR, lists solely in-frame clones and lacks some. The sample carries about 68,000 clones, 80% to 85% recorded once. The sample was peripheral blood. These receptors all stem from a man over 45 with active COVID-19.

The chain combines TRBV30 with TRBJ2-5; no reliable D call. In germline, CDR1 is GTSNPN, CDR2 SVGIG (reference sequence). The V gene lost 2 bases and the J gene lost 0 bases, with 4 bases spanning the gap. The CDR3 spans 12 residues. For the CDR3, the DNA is TGTGCCTGGAGTTCGTACCAAGAGACCCAGTACTTC. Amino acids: CAWSSYQETQYF.

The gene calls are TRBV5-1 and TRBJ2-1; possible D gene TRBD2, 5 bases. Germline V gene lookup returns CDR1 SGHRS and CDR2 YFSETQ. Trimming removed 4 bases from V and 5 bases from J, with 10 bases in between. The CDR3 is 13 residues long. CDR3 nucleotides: TGCGCCAGCAGCCCCGAGGGTCACAATGAGCAGTTCTTC. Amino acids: CASSPEGHNEQFF.

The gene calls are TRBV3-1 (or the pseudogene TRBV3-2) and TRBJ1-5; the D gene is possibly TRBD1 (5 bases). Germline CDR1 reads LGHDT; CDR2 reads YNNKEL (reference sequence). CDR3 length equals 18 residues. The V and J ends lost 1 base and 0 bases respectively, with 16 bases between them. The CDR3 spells CASSQAPAGPFSNQPQHF. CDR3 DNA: TGTGCCAGCAGCCAAGCGCCCGCGGGACCTTTTAGCAATCAGCCCCAGCATTTT.

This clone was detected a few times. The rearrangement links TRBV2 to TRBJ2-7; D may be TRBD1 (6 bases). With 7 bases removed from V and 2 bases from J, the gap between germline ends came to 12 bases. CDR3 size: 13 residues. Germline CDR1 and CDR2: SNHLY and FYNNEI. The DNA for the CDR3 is TGTGCCAGCACGCCACAGGGCGCCTACGAGCAGTACTTC. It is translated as CASTPQGAYEQYF.

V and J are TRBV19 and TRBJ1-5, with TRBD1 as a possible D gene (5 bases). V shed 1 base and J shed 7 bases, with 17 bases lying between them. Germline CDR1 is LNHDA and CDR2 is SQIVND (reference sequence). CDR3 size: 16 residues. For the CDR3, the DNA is TGTGCCAGTAGTATAGTCGGTATGGGGGGGTTGCAGCCCCAGCATTTT. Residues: CASSIVGMGGLQPQHF. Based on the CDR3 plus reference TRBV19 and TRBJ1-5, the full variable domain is DGGITQSPKYLFRKEGQNVTLSCEQNLNHDAMYWYRQDPGQGLRLIYYSQIVNDFQKGDIAEGYSVSREKKESFPLTVTSAQKNPTAFYLCASSIVGMGGLQPQHFGDGTRLSIL.

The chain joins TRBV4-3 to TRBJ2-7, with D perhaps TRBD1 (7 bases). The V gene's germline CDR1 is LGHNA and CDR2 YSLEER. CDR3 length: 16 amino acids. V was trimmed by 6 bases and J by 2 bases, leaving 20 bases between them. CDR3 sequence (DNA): TGCGCCAGCAGTCCTAGGGCGGGGACAGAGCCCTACGAGCAGTACTTC. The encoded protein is CASSPRAGTEPYEQYF.

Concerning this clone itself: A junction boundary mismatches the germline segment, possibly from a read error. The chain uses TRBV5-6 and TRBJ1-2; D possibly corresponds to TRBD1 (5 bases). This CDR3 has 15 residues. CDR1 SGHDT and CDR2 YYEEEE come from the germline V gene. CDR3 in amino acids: CASSSPRQLNFGYTF. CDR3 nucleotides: TGTGCCAGCAGCAGTCCAAGACAGCTGAACTTTGGCTACACCTTC. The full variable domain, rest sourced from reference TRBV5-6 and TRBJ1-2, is DAGVTQSPTHLIKTRGQQVTLRCSPKSGHDTVSWYQQALGQGPQFIFQYYEEEERQRGNFPDRFSGHQFPNYSSELNVNALLLGDSALYLCASSSPRQLNFGYTFGSGTRLTVV.

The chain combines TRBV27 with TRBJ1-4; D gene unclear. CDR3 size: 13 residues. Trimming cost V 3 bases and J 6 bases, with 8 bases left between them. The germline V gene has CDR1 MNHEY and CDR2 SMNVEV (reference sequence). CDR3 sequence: CASSFSGYEKLFF. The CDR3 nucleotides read TGTGCCAGCAGTTTCTCGGGGTATGAAAAACTGTTTTTT.

The CDR3 region is CASSYPDGARRSEQYF. The CDR3 bases are TGTGCCAGCAGTTACCCCGATGGGGCCAGGAGATCCGAGCAGTACTTC. The chain joins TRBV6-2 or TRBV6-3 to TRBJ2-7; possible D gene TRBD1, 5 bases. Germline V lookup: CDR1 MNHEY, CDR2 SVGEGT. CDR3 length equals 16 residues. Trimming took 2 bases from V and 6 from J, leaving 20 bases between them.

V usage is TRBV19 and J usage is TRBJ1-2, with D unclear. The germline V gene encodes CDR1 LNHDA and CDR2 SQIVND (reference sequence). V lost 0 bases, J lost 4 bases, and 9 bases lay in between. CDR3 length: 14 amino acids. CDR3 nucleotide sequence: TGTGCCAGTAGTATAGATCTGCGGATCTATGGCTACACCTTC. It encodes CASSIDLRIYGYTF.

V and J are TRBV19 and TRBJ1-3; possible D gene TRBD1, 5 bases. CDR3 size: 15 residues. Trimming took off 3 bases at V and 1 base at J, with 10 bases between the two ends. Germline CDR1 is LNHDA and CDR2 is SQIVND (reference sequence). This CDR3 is CASSMGQPSGNTIYF. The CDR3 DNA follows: TGTGCCAGTAGTATGGGGCAGCCATCTGGAAACACCATATATTTT. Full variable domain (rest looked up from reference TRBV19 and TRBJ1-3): DGGITQSPKYLFRKEGQNVTLSCEQNLNHDAMYWYRQDPGQGLRLIYYSQIVNDFQKGDIAEGYSVSREKKESFPLTVTSAQKNPTAFYLCASSMGQPSGNTIYFGEGSWLTVV.

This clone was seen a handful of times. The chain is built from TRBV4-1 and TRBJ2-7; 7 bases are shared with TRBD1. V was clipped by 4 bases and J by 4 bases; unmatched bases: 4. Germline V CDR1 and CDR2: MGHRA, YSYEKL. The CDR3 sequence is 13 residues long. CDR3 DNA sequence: TGCGCCAGCAGCCTATCGGGACAGTACGAGCAGTACTTC. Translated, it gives CASSLSGQYEQYF.

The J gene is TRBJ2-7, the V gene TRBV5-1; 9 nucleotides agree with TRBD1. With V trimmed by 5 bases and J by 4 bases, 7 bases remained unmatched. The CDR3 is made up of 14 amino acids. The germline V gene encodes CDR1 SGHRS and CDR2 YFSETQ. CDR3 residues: CASRPGTGSYEQYF. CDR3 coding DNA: TGCGCCAGCAGGCCTGGGACAGGGAGTTACGAGCAGTACTTC.

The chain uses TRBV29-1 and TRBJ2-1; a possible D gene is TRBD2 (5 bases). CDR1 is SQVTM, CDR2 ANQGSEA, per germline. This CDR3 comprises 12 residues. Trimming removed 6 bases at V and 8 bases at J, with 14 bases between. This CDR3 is CSVPGGSDEQFF. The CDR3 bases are TGCAGCGTGCCTGGTGGTAGCGATGAGCAGTTCTTC.

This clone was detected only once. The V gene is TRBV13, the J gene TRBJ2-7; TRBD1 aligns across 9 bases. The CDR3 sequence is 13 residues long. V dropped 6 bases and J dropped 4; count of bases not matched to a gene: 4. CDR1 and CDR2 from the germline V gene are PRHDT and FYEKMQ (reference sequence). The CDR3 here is CASRYRGLYEQYF. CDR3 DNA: TGTGCCAGCAGGTACAGGGGGCTGTACGAGCAGTACTTC. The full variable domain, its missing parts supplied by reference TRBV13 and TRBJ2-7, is AAGVIQSPRHLIKEKRETATLKCYPIPRHDTVYWYQQGPGQDPQFLISFYEKMQSDKGSIPDRFSAQQFSDYHSELNMSSLELGDSALYFCASRYRGLYEQYFGPGTRLTVT.